This entry lists 32 T cell receptor beta chains sequenced from one sample in a study of naive and memory T cell subsets (dated by TCRdb to about 2017). What the work shows at the level of the full study, not this receptor alone: A few larger clonotypes were present in naive repertoires, especially CD8 naive repertoires, and these clonotypes were possibly memory cells re-expressing CD45RA.

The library came from UMI-ligation and nested PCR. TCRdb names Illumina MiSeq as the instrument used. The beta constant-region primer was an equimolar mix of two oligonucleotides covering both TRBC1 and TRBC2. The ligated cDNA went through four rounds of PCR with nested alpha and beta constant-region primers together with the SP2 primer. The public reads were reprocessed in TCRdb via fastp at Q25 and MiXCR, keeping in-frame beta chains. All rows with the same CDR3 protein become a single entry with the most common DNA and genes. A total of 130,000 to 150,000 distinct CDR3 sequences appear in this sample, over 20% of them only once. In total, the top ten clones hold 0.085% to 0.11% of the sample. These receptors lack a known antigen. Sequencing was carried out using naive CD4+ T cells from blood. Reading the label with the study, this specimen's cell subset or site is: naive T cells, CD45RA high CD27+. Receptors were obtained from a human donor in good health.

A single count supports this clonotype. The chain carries TRBV7-2 and TRBJ1-4; the D is unclear. With 3 bases removed from V and 8 bases from J, the gap between germline ends came to 16 bases. Germline CDR1 and CDR2: SGHTA and FQGNSA. CDR3 length: 15 amino acids. The CDR3 loop reads CASSLDAGVWEKLFF. The CDR3 DNA reads TGTGCCAGCAGCTTGGACGCCGGGGTTTGGGAAAAACTGTTTTTT. Complete variable domain (other parts from reference TRBV7-2 and TRBJ1-4): GAGVSQSPSNKVTEKGKDVELRCDPISGHTALYWYRQSLGQGLEFLIYFQGNSAPDKSGLPSDRFSAERTGGSVSTLTIQRTQQEDSAVYLCASSLDAGVWEKLFFGSGTQLSVL.

The chain employs TRBV6-6 and TRBJ2-3; perhaps TRBD2 as D (5 bases). Germline-derived CDR1 and CDR2 are MNHNY and SVGAGI (reference sequence). This CDR3 region has 16 residues. Trimming pared 5 bases from V and 2 bases from J, leaving 17 bases between. In DNA, the CDR3 is TGTGCCAGCAGTCCTACCGTGGGGAGAGACACAGATACGCAGTATTTT. This sequence encodes CASSPTVGRDTDTQYF.

The gene calls are TRBV29-1 and TRBJ2-7; D is unresolved. V lost 4 bases and J 3 bases, leaving 10 bases between the germline ends. Looked up from germline, CDR1 is SQVTM and CDR2 is ANQGSEA. The CDR3 sequence is 12 residues long. CDR3 in DNA: TGCAGCGTTGGATGGATCCTCTACGAGCAGTACTTC. Translation: CSVGWILYEQYF.

This clonotype was seen only a few times. V gene TRBV6-2 or TRBV6-3 combines with J gene TRBJ2-2; tentatively, D is TRBD2 (6 bases). Trimming left V 5 bases short and J 5 bases short, with 12 bases between. This CDR3 is built from 14 residues. Germline-derived CDR1 and CDR2 are MNHEY and SVGEGT. The CDR3 sequence: CASSMGTLTGELFF. CDR3 in DNA: TGTGCCAGCAGTATGGGGACTCTTACCGGGGAGCTGTTTTTT.

There are a few counts of this clonotype. CDR3 sequence (DNA): TGTGCCAGCAGCACCAAACCAGGGGAAGGAGCTTTCTTT. This sequence encodes CASSTKPGEGAFF. The chain couples TRBV11-2 to TRBJ1-1, with D possibly being TRBD1 (6 bases). Germline V gives CDR1 SGHAT, CDR2 FQNNGV. The CDR3 runs to 13 residues. V shed 5 bases and J shed 10 bases, with 17 bases lying between them.

The rearrangement uses TRBV27 and TRBJ2-4, with D tentatively TRBD1 or TRBD2 (5 bases each). Germline CDR1 reads MNHEY; CDR2 reads SMNVEV (reference sequence). The CDR3 runs 15 residues. V lost 1 base, J lost 0 bases, and 7 bases lay in between. CDR3 coding DNA: TGTGCCAGCAGTTTATATGGGGGAGCCAAAAACATTCAGTACTTC. Protein: CASSLYGGAKNIQYF.

The chain recombines TRBV20-1 with TRBJ1-5, with 8 bases that match TRBD1. After removal of 5 bases from V and 6 bases from J, the junction contained 18 bases not matched to a gene. The CDR3 totals 17 residues. Germline V gene data show CDR1 as DFQATT and CDR2 as SNEGSKA (reference sequence). CDR3 bases: TGCAGTGCTGTCCCGGGAATCGGGACAGGTCGGAGTCAGCCCCAGCATTTT. It yields the protein CSAVPGIGTGRSQPQHF.

This clonotype showed up just a few times. The chain recombines TRBV7-2 with TRBJ2-3, with no clear D. This CDR3 contains 14 residues. Germline V gene lookup returns CDR1 SGHTA and CDR2 FQGNSA. V dropped 6 bases and J dropped 2 bases, with 12 bases sitting between them. The CDR3 is CASRPRVSTDTQYF. For the CDR3, the DNA is TGTGCCAGCAGGCCTCGAGTATCCACAGATACGCAGTATTTT.

This clonotype was seen more than once but under ten times. V and J are TRBV24-1 and TRBJ2-3; 13 bases agree with TRBD2. CDR3 length: 15 amino acids. Germline V gene lookup returns CDR1 KGHDR and CDR2 SFDVKD. The V segment lost 7 bases and the J segment 5 bases; nucleotides outside the gene matches: 5. The DNA for the CDR3 is TGTGCCACCAGACCGGGACTAGCGGGGCGAGATACGCAGTATTTT. Translating it yields CATRPGLAGRDTQYF.

The V call is TRBV30, the J call TRBJ2-7; D perhaps matches TRBD1 (6 bases). CDR1 and CDR2 from the germline V gene are GTSNPN and SVGIG (reference sequence). Trimming shortened V by 4 bases and J by 3 bases, and 19 bases separated the two germline ends. The CDR3 is made up of 15 amino acids. The CDR3 sequence: CAWTPFLDSRYEQYF. In DNA form, the CDR3 reads TGTGCCTGGACCCCATTTTTGGACAGCCGCTACGAGCAGTACTTC.

A word on this clonotype: A junction boundary mismatches the germline segment, possibly from a read error. The chain carries TRBV23-1 and TRBJ1-1, with D possibly matching TRBD1 (6 bases). TRBV23-1 has ORF status, its function being uncertain. The CDR3 sequence is 15 residues long. CDR3 in amino acids: CASSLGAGSSTEAFF. Written as DNA, the CDR3 is TGTGCCAGCAGTCTGGGGGCGGGGTCGAGCACTGAAGCTTTCTTT.

V and J are TRBV28 and TRBJ2-7; D is possibly TRBD1 or TRBD2 (5 bases each). Between the trimmed V and J ends, which lost 4 bases and 0 bases, there was a span of 13 bases. The germline V gene encodes CDR1 MDHEN and CDR2 SYDVKM. CDR3 length: 15 amino acids. The CDR3 spells CASSSRGLHSYEQYF. In nucleotides, the CDR3 is TGTGCCAGCAGTTCGAGGGGCCTCCACTCCTACGAGCAGTACTTC.

V and J are TRBV3-1 and TRBJ2-1; D is perhaps TRBD1 (6 bases). The germline gives CDR1 LGHDT, CDR2 YNNKEL (reference sequence). The CDR3 length is 13 residues. Between the trimmed V and J ends, which lost 5 bases and 6 bases, there was a span of 11 bases. Here the CDR3 DNA reads TGTGCCAGCAGCTACGGGACAACCAATGAGCAGTTCTTC. This sequence encodes CASSYGTTNEQFF.

The V and J genes are TRBV28 and TRBJ2-7; D unclear. Trimming took 1 base from V and 5 from J, leaving 6 bases between them. The CDR3 spans 12 residues. Germline assignment: CDR1 MDHEN and CDR2 SYDVKM. CDR3 DNA: TGTGCCAGCAGTTTATCATGGGACGAGCAGTACTTC. It translates to CASSLSWDEQYF.

The chain joins TRBV29-1 to TRBJ1-5; no firm D call. The CDR3 consists of 12 residues. The germline gives CDR1 SQVTM, CDR2 ANQGSEA. V lost 7 bases to trimming and J lost 2 bases, with 9 bases between them. The CDR3 nucleotides are TGCAGCGCACAACACGGCAATCAGCCCCAGCATTTT. This translates into CSAQHGNQPQHF.

The chain recombines TRBV11-2 with TRBJ2-3, with 7 bases matching TRBD1. Per the germline V gene, CDR1 is SGHAT and CDR2 is FQNNGV. CDR3 length equals 15 residues. The trim removed 6 bases at V and 1 base at J, leaving 7 bases unmatched. CDR3 nucleotides: TGTGCCAGCAGTTTAACAGGGGCCGGCACAGATACGCAGTATTTT. As protein: CASSLTGAGTDTQYF.

This clonotype was recorded only once. It may be a read error: a sequence one base away is much more abundant. The rearrangement uses TRBV27 and TRBJ1-6; TRBD1 might be the D (5 bases). CDR3 length: 14 residues. Germline V gene lookup returns CDR1 MNHEY and CDR2 SMNVEV (reference sequence). The V and J ends lost 4 bases and 9 bases respectively, with 13 bases between them. The chain's CDR3 is CASSSRDGSSPLHF. The CDR3 DNA is TGTGCCAGCAGTTCTCGGGACGGAAGTTCACCCCTCCACTTT.

This chain links TRBV20-1 with TRBJ2-7; D is perhaps TRBD2 (5 bases). V was shortened by 1 base and J by 2 bases, with 6 bases between the two germline ends. The V gene's germline CDR1 is DFQATT and CDR2 SNEGSKA (reference sequence). The CDR3 extends over 12 amino acids. CDR3 bases: TGCAGTGCTAGAGCCGGGGCCTACGAGCAGTACTTC. Its translation: CSARAGAYEQYF.

The table lists this clonotype with a few counts. This rearrangement joins TRBV6-1 to TRBJ2-3; TRBD2 matches at 7 bases. With V trimmed by 6 bases and J by 1 base, 7 bases remained unmatched. Per the germline V gene, CDR1 is MNHNS and CDR2 is SASEGT. The CDR3 sequence is 15 residues long. CDR3 nucleotide sequence: TGTGCCAGCAGGCCCGCGGGAGCGGGCACAGATACGCAGTATTTT. Its protein product is CASRPAGAGTDTQYF.

The rearrangement uses TRBV2 and TRBJ1-1; the D gene is possibly TRBD1 (5 bases). V shed 7 bases and J shed 0 bases, with 12 bases lying between them. Germline loops: CDR1 SNHLY, CDR2 FYNNEI. This CDR3 comprises 14 residues. The CDR3 protein is CASKDRFLNTEAFF. The CDR3 coding sequence is TGTGCCAGCAAAGACAGATTTTTGAACACTGAAGCTTTCTTT.

This clonotype was detected only a few times. The V gene is TRBV10-3, the J gene TRBJ2-7; 9 bases agree with TRBD1. The V and J ends lost 2 bases and 2 bases, in that order; junction bases with no gene match: 7. There are 16 residues in the CDR3. The germline V gene encodes CDR1 ENHRY and CDR2 SYGVKD. CDR3 in DNA: TGTGCCATCAGTGAGCCGCGGGACAGGGCTACCTACGAGCAGTACTTC. It specifies CAISEPRDRATYEQYF.

This clonotype was observed a few times. The gene calls are TRBV24-1 and TRBJ2-1, with 7 bases fitting TRBD2. The trim removed 2 bases at V and 4 bases at J, leaving 7 bases unmatched. The CDR3 is made up of 16 amino acids. Germline V CDR1 and CDR2: KGHDR, SFDVKD. The CDR3 DNA reads as TGTGCCACCAGTGATTACACGGGGGGATCATACAATGAGCAGTTCTTC. Amino acid sequence: CATSDYTGGSYNEQFF.

J is TRBJ2-7 and V is TRBV15, with a possible D match to TRBD1 (5 bases). Looked up from germline, CDR1 is LNHNV and CDR2 is YYDKDF (reference sequence). Trimming removed 6 bases from V and 6 bases from J, with 15 bases in between. CDR3 size: 13 residues. The CDR3: CATSLRGFGEQYF. The CDR3 DNA reads as TGTGCCACCAGTCTAAGGGGATTCGGCGAGCAGTACTTC.

The V gene is TRBV29-1, the J gene TRBJ2-1, with D possibly TRBD1 on 6 matching bases. V shed 0 bases and J shed 5 bases, with 8 bases lying between them. The CDR3 contains 13 residues. CDR1 and CDR2 from the germline V gene are SQVTM and ANQGSEA. The CDR3 DNA sequence: TGCAGCGTTGAAGATGGGACAAACAATGAGCAGTTCTTC. This translates into CSVEDGTNNEQFF.

This clonotype was seen repeatedly, ten times or more. The chain uses TRBV29-1 and TRBJ2-2; D tentatively reads TRBD1 or TRBD2 (5 bases each). V shed 6 bases and J shed 6 bases, with 8 bases lying between them. CDR3 length equals 11 residues. The germline gives CDR1 SQVTM, CDR2 ANQGSEA. For the CDR3, the DNA is TGCAGCGTCAGGGACGCCGGGGAGCTGTTTTTT. This sequence encodes CSVRDAGELFF.

The chain recombines TRBV10-2 with TRBJ2-3, with D perhaps TRBD2 (6 bases). The CDR3 has 13 amino acids. The V end was cut by 10 bases, the J end by 0 bases, with 11 bases between. CDR1 is WSHSY, CDR2 SAAADI, per germline. CDR3 sequence reads: CATGLQSTDTQYF. The CDR3 DNA reads TGCGCCACGGGACTCCAGAGCACAGATACGCAGTATTTT.

This clonotype turned up a few times. The chain combines TRBV12-3 or TRBV12-4 with TRBJ1-6; 7 nucleotides agree with TRBD1. The CDR3 spans 16 residues. The V and J ends lost 5 bases and 7 bases, in that order; junction bases with no gene match: 11. The CDR3, as DNA: TGTGCCAGCAGTCCCTACCGACAGGGAGGGAATTCACCCCTCCACTTT. Protein sequence: CASSPYRQGGNSPLHF.

This chain joins TRBV12-3 or TRBV12-4 and TRBJ1-6; D perhaps matches TRBD1 (6 bases). V was trimmed by 3 bases and J by 7 bases, leaving 10 bases between them. The CDR3 covers 14 residues. CDR3 coding DNA: TGTGCCAGCAGTTTTAGGACAGCCAATTCACCCCTCCACTTT. Its protein product is CASSFRTANSPLHF.

This clonotype was observed many times. The rearrangement joins TRBV12-3 or TRBV12-4 to TRBJ1-4; 7 nucleotides match TRBD1. V was pared by 2 bases and J by 4 bases, with 7 bases of the junction left unmatched. The CDR3 is made up of 16 amino acids. In nucleotides, the CDR3 is TGTGCCAGCAGTTTAAGGGGGCTAAAGGGTAATGAAAAACTGTTTTTT. Encoded protein: CASSLRGLKGNEKLFF.

This clonotype was detected ten times or more. The germline gene is not matched at one end of the junction; a read error may be the cause. This chain joins TRBV7-7 and TRBJ2-5; D possibly corresponds to TRBD1 (6 bases). CDR1 is SSHAT, CDR2 FNYEAQ, per germline (reference sequence). This CDR3 region has 14 residues. Here the CDR3 DNA reads TGTGCTAGCAGCCCCGGACAGCTTCAAGAGACCCAGTACTTC. The encoded protein is CASSPGQLQETQYF.

This rearrangement joins TRBV20-1 to TRBJ2-3; weak D call: TRBD1 (5 bases). The V and J ends lost 3 bases and 3 bases respectively, with 7 bases between them. Per germline, CDR1 DFQATT and CDR2 SNEGSKA (reference sequence). CDR3 length: 12 residues. The CDR3 here is CSARGQTDTQYF. CDR3 coding DNA: TGCAGTGCTAGGGGGCAAACAGATACGCAGTATTTT.

There are many counts of this clonotype. The J gene is TRBJ1-6, the V gene TRBV27; D ambiguous. The CDR3 is 14 residues long. Germline V lookup: CDR1 MNHEY, CDR2 SMNVEV (reference sequence). The V end was cut by 6 bases, the J end by 7 bases, with 13 bases between. The CDR3 nucleotides read TGTGCCAGCAGCTCTTACAGCCTAAATTCACCCCTCCACTTT. Translated: CASSSYSLNSPLHF.